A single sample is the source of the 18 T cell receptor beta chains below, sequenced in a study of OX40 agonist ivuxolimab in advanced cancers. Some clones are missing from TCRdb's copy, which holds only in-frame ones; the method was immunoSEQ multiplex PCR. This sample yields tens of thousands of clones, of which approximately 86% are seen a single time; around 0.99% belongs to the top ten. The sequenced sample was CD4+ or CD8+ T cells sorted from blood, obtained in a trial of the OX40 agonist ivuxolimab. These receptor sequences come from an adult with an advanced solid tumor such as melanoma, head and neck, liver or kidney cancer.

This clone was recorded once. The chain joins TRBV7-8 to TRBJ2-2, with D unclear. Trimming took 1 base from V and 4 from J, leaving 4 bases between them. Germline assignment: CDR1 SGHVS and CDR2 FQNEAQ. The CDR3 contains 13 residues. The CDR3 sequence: CASSLGGTGELFF. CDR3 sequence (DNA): TGTGCCAGCAGCTTAGGAGGCACCGGGGAGCTGTTTTTT.

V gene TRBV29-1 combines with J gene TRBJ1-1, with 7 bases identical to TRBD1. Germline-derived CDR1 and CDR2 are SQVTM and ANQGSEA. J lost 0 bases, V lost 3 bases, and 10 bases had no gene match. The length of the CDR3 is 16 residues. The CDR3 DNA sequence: TGCAGCGTTGAGGGAGTGATGGGACAGATGAACACTGAAGCTTTCTTT. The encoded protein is CSVEGVMGQMNTEAFF.

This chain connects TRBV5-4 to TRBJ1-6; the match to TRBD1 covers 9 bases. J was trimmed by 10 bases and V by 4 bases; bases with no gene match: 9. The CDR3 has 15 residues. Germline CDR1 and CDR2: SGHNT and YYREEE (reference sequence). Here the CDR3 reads CASSTDRGSGSPLHF. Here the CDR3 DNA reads TGTGCCAGCAGCACGGACAGGGGATCGGGATCACCCCTCCACTTT.

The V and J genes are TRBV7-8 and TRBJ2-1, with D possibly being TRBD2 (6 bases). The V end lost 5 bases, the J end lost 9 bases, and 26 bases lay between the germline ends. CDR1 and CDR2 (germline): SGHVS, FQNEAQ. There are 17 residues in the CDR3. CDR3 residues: CASSTVYGLGGGVEQFF. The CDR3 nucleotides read TGTGCCAGCAGCACCGTGTATGGGCTAGGAGGAGGGGTTGAGCAGTTCTTC. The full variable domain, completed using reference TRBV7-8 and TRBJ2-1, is GAGVSQSPRYKVAKRGQDVALRCDPISGHVSLFWYQQALGQGPEFLTYFQNEAQLDKSGLPSDRFFAERPEGSVSTLKIQRTQQEDSAVYLCASSTVYGLGGGVEQFFGPGTRLTVL.

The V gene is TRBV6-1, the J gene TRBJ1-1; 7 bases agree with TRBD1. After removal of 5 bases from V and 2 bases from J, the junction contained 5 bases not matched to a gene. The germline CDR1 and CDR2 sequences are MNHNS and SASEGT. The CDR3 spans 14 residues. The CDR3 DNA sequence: TGTGCCAGCAGTTCCAGGGGGTTAAACACTGAAGCTTTCTTT. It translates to CASSSRGLNTEAFF.

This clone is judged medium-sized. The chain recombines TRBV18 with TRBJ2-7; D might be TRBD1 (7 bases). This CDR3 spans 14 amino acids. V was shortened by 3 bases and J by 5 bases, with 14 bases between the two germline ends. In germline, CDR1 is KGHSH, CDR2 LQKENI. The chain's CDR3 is CASSPEAGGHEQYF. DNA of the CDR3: TGTGCCAGCTCACCTGAGGCAGGGGGGCACGAGCAGTACTTC.

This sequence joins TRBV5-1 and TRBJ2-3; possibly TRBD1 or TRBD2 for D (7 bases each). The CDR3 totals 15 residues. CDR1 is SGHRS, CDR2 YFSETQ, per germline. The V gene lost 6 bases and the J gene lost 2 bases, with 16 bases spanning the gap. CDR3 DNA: TGCGCCAGCAAACGCAGGGAGGGGGCCACAGATACGCAGTATTTT. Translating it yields CASKRREGATDTQYF.

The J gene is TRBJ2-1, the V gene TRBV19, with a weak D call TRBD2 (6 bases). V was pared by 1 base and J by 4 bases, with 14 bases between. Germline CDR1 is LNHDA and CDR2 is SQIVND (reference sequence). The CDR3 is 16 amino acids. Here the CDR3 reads CASSIGRVRVYNEQFF. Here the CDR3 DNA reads TGTGCCAGTAGTATAGGGAGGGTAAGGGTGTACAATGAGCAGTTCTTC.

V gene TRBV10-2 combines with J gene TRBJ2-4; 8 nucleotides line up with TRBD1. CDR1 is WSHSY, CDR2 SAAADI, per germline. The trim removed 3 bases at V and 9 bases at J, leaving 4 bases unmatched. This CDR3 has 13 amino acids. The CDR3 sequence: CASSDNRGTIQYF. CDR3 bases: TGCGCCAGCAGTGATAACAGGGGGACCATTCAGTACTTC.

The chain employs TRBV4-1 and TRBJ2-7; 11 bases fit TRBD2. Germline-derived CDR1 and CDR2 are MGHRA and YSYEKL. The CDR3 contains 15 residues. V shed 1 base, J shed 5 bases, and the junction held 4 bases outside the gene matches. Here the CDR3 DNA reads TGCGCCAGCAGCCAAGGAACGGGACTAGCGGACGAGCAGTACTTC. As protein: CASSQGTGLADEQYF.

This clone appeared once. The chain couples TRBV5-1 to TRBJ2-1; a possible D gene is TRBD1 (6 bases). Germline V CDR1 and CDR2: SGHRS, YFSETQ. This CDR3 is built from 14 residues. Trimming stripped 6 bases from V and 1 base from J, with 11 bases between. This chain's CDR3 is CASTEGQSYNEQFF. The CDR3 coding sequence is TGCGCCAGCACCGAAGGACAGTCCTACAATGAGCAGTTCTTC.

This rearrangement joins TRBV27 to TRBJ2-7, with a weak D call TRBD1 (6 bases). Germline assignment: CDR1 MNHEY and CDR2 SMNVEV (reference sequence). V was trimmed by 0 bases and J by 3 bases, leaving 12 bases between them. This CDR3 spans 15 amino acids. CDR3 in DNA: TGTGCCAGCAGTTTATCGTTGGACAGATTCTACGAGCAGTACTTC. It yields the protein CASSLSLDRFYEQYF.

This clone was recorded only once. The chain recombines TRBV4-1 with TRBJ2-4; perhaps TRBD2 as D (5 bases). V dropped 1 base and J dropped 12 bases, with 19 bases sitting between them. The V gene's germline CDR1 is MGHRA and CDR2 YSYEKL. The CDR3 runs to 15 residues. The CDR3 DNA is TGCGCCAGCAGCCAAGGAGGGTATAAGACGAGCCATCAGTACTTC. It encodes CASSQGGYKTSHQYF.

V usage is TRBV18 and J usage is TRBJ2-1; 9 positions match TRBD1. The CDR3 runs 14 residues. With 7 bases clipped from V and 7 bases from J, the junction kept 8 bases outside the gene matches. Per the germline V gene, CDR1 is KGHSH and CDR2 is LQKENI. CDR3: CASYRQGGLNEQFF. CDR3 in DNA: TGTGCCAGCTACCGACAGGGGGGGTTGAATGAGCAGTTCTTC.

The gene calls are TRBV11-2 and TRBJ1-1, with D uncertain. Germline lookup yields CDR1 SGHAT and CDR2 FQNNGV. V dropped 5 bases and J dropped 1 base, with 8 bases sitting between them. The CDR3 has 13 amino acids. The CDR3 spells CASSLSQNTEAFF. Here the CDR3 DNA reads TGTGCCAGCAGCCTTTCCCAGAACACTGAAGCTTTCTTT.

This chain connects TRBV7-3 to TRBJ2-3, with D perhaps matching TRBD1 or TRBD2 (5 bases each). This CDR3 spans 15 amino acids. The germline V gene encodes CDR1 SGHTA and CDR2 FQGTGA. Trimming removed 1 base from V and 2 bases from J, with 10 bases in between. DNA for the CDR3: TGTGCCAGCAGCTTAAATCCCGGGGCCACAGATACGCAGTATTTT. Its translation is CASSLNPGATDTQYF. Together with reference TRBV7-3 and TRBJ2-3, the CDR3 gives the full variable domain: GAGVSQTPSNKVTEKGKYVELRCDPISGHTALYWYRQSLGQGPEFLIYFQGTGAADDSGLPNDRFFAVRPEGSVSTLKIQRTERGDSAVYLCASSLNPGATDTQYFGPGTRLTVL.

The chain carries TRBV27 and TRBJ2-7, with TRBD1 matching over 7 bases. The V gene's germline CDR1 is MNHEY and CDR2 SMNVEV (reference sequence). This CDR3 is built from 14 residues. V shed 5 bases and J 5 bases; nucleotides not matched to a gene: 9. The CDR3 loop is CASSLQVGGDEQYF. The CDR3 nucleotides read TGTGCCAGCAGTCTCCAGGTAGGGGGCGACGAGCAGTACTTC.

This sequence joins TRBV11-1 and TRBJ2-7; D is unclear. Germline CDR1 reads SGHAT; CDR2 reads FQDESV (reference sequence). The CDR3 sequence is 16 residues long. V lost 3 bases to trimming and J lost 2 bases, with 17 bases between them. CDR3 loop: CASSFSSGPPTYEQYF. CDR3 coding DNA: TGTGCCAGCAGCTTCAGTTCCGGACCGCCGACCTACGAGCAGTACTTC.